What follows are 21 T cell receptor beta chains derived from one specimen sequenced in a study of T cell repertoires in cytomegalovirus infection. Each CDR3 protein is one row after TCRdb ran MiXCR on the reads. In the table there are 200,000 to 250,000 distinct CDR3 sequences, 38% of which are singletons. No antigen is known for these receptors. The sample consisted of CD8+ T cells from cultured PBMCs, taken from culture after CMV antigen stimulation. These receptors all come from a human donor in good health (CMV status not recorded). Some clones in this sample may be carry-over from other donors' samples.

This clonotype occurred many times. The chain joins TRBV28 to TRBJ1-6; TRBD1 is a possible D gene (5 bases). V was shortened by 3 bases and J by 7 bases, with 13 bases between the two germline ends. The V gene's germline CDR1 is MDHEN and CDR2 SYDVKM. CDR3 length: 15 residues. The chain's CDR3 is CASSFRDPWNSPLHF. CDR3 in DNA: TGTGCCAGCAGTTTCCGGGACCCTTGGAATTCACCCCTCCACTTT.

Regarding this clonotype: This CDR3 is missing its conserved last phenylalanine or tryptophan, likely due to a read error. The CDR3 protein is CASRGSPSGQGNEQFY. The CDR3 region has the DNA TGTGCCAGCCGAGGGTCCCCTAGCGGGCAGGGTAATGAGCAGTTCTAC. V gene TRBV7-6 combines with J gene TRBJ2-1; 8 bases are a match to TRBD2. This CDR3 comprises 16 residues. Germline trimming cut 8 bases from V and 7 bases from J; bases unmatched to any gene: 16. Germline V gene data show CDR1 as SGHVS and CDR2 as FNYEAQ.

The chain is built from TRBV5-4 and TRBJ2-7; D remains ambiguous. The CDR3 runs to 13 residues. CDR1 is SGHNT and CDR2 is YYREEE in the germline V gene (reference sequence). V lost 4 bases and J lost 6, with 14 bases in between. CDR3 nucleotide sequence: TGTGCCAGCAGCCTGGAAAATCGGGTCGAGCAGTACTTC. Translation gives CASSLENRVEQYF.

The chain joins TRBV5-6 to TRBJ2-1; 9 positions match TRBD2. Trimming at V came to 4 bases and at J to 0 bases, leaving 5 bases not matched to a gene. This CDR3 spans 16 amino acids. Germline values: CDR1 SGHDT, CDR2 YYEEEE. In nucleotides, the CDR3 is TGTGCCAGCAGCCCGCTTAGCGGGAGCTCCTACAATGAGCAGTTCTTC. It specifies CASSPLSGSSYNEQFF. The full variable domain, in which reference TRBV5-6 and TRBJ2-1 provide the parts outside the CDR3, is DAGVTQSPTHLIKTRGQQVTLRCSPKSGHDTVSWYQQALGQGPQFIFQYYEEEERQRGNFPDRFSGHQFPNYSSELNVNALLLGDSALYLCASSPLSGSSYNEQFFGPGTRLTVL.

The CDR3: CATSREPRTGGLEYGYTF. DNA for the CDR3: TGTGCCACCAGCAGAGAACCCCGGACAGGGGGTCTTGAGTATGGCTACACCTTC. J is TRBJ1-2 and V is TRBV15, with 10 bases that match TRBD1. The CDR3 is 18 amino acids. Germline CDR1 reads LNHNV; CDR2 reads YYDKDF (reference sequence). V trimming: 0 bases; J trimming: 5 bases; junction bases outside the gene matches: 12. The full variable domain, with the rest looked up from reference TRBV15 and TRBJ1-2, is DAMVIQNPRYQVTQFGKPVTLSCSQTLNHNVMYWYQQKSSQAPKLLFHYYDKDFNNEADTPDNFQSRRPNTSFCFLDIRSPGLGDTAMYLCATSREPRTGGLEYGYTFGSGTRLTVV.

The chain employs TRBV7-9 and TRBJ1-2; 9 bases agree with TRBD1. Germline loops: CDR1 SEHNR, CDR2 FQNEAQ (reference sequence). CDR3 length: 15 residues. J was trimmed by 3 bases and V by 3 bases; bases with no gene match: 5. The CDR3 DNA reads as TGTGCCAGCAGCTTCCTCCGGGACAGGGACTATGGCTACACCTTC. Its protein product is CASSFLRDRDYGYTF.

The rearrangement links TRBV7-6 to TRBJ2-5; the D is unclear. The CDR3 spans 12 residues. Germline CDR1 and CDR2: SGHVS and FNYEAQ. Trimming took off 5 bases at V and 5 bases at J, with 9 bases between the two ends. For the CDR3, the DNA is TGTGCCAGCAGCCCCCAAGACGAGACCCAGTACTTC. It specifies CASSPQDETQYF.

The chain employs TRBV7-4 and TRBJ2-7; D gene unclear. V was shortened by 6 bases and J by 4 bases, with 13 bases between the two germline ends. The CDR3 loop spans 13 amino acids. CDR1 and CDR2 from the germline V gene are SGHVT and SQSDAQ. The CDR3 region is CASSKSSGYEQYF. The CDR3 nucleotides read TGTGCCAGCAGTAAAAGCAGTGGATACGAGCAGTACTTC. The whole variable domain, remainder taken from reference TRBV7-4 and TRBJ2-7, is GAGVSQSPRYKVAKRGRDVALRCDSISGHVTLYWYRQTLGQGSEVLTYSQSDAQRDKSGRPSGRFSAERPERSVSTLKIQRTEQGDSAVYLCASSKSSGYEQYFGPGTRLTVT.

CDR3 in DNA: TGTGCCAGCAGCCCGCAGACTATTAACTATGGCTACACCTTC. Translated, it gives CASSPQTINYGYTF. The chain joins TRBV7-9 to TRBJ1-2; no clear D gene. Looked up from germline, CDR1 is SEHNR and CDR2 is FQNEAQ (reference sequence). This CDR3 spans 14 amino acids. V was trimmed by 5 bases and J by 1 base, leaving 11 bases between them.

This clonotype was detected only a few times. The chain uses TRBV2 and TRBJ1-5, with a possible D match to TRBD1 (5 bases). The CDR3 covers 15 residues. CDR1 is SNHLY and CDR2 is FYNNEI in the germline V gene. V lost 5 bases to trimming and J lost 0 bases, with 11 bases between them. The CDR3 nucleotides are TGTGCCAGCAGTTTCAGGGAGTATAGCAATCAGCCCCAGCATTTT. Its protein is CASSFREYSNQPQHF.

J is TRBJ2-3 and V is TRBV27; 10 positions agree with TRBD2. This CDR3 region has 18 residues. Germline loops: CDR1 MNHEY, CDR2 SMNVEV (reference sequence). Losses at the gene ends were 0 bases for V and 4 bases for J; bases not matched to a gene: 10. This CDR3 is CASSLSILAGAGADTQYF. DNA for the CDR3: TGTGCCAGCAGTTTATCGATTCTAGCGGGAGCGGGGGCAGATACGCAGTATTTT.

This sequence joins TRBV19 and TRBJ2-1, with D perhaps matching TRBD2 (7 bases). This CDR3 contains 15 residues. Germline V gene lookup returns CDR1 LNHDA and CDR2 SQIVND (reference sequence). Trimming shortened V by 7 bases and J by 2 bases, and 15 bases separated the two germline ends. DNA of the CDR3: TGTGCCAGTAATAGCGGCGGGGGCACCTACAATGAGCAGTTCTTC. Its protein product is CASNSGGGTYNEQFF.

This clonotype has only a few counts. The V call is TRBV12-3 or TRBV12-4, the J call TRBJ1-2; D uncertain. Trimming pared 7 bases from V and 0 bases from J, leaving 9 bases between. The CDR3 extends over 13 amino acids. The DNA of the CDR3 is TGTGCCAGCACTGCAGGAGCTAACTATGGCTACACCTTC. It translates to CASTAGANYGYTF.

The chain is built from TRBV20-1 and TRBJ2-1, with D possibly matching TRBD1 (5 bases). This CDR3 has 14 amino acids. Germline CDR1 and CDR2: DFQATT and SNEGSKA (reference sequence). Deletions cut 6 bases from V and 7 bases from J, with 19 bases between. The CDR3 loop reads CSATHRGMGNEQFF. CDR3 in DNA: TGCAGTGCAACCCATAGGGGCATGGGGAATGAGCAGTTCTTC.

By share, this clonotype counts as large. This chain uses TRBV27 with TRBJ2-2, with D hard to call. Looked up from germline, CDR1 is MNHEY and CDR2 is SMNVEV (reference sequence). The germline V and J ends were trimmed by 5 bases and 2 bases, with 3 bases remaining between them. The CDR3 contains 12 residues. CDR3 nucleotides: TGTGCCAGCAGTGAAAACACCGGGGAGCTGTTTTTT. It translates to CASSENTGELFF.

V gene TRBV7-3 combines with J gene TRBJ1-2; TRBD1 matches at 7 bases. The germline CDR1 and CDR2 sequences are SGHTA and FQGTGA. The CDR3 spans 16 residues. The ends lost 5 bases at V and 4 bases at J; junction bases unmatched: 13. The CDR3 loop reads CASSLDPQGRAYGYTF. In DNA, the CDR3 is TGTGCCAGCAGCCTGGACCCACAGGGGAGGGCCTATGGCTACACCTTC.

This clonotype was counted between two and nine times. This chain connects TRBV27 to TRBJ2-7, with 7 nucleotides matching TRBD1. V shed 3 bases, J shed 2 bases, and the junction held 4 bases outside the gene matches. This CDR3 spans 14 amino acids. CDR1 MNHEY and CDR2 SMNVEV come from the germline V gene (reference sequence). The CDR3 protein is CASSFLGTAYEQYF. CDR3 bases: TGTGCCAGCAGTTTTCTAGGGACAGCCTACGAGCAGTACTTC.

The gene calls are TRBV30 and TRBJ1-6; 9 bases line up with TRBD1. V shed 2 bases, J shed 11 bases, and the junction held 7 bases outside the gene matches. The CDR3 sequence is 14 residues long. In germline, CDR1 is GTSNPN, CDR2 SVGIG (reference sequence). In DNA form, the CDR3 reads TGTGCCTGGAGTCCTGGGACAGGGTCAACACCCCTCCACTTT. This encodes CAWSPGTGSTPLHF.

V usage is TRBV27 and J usage is TRBJ1-6; 7 bases agree with TRBD1. The trim removed 6 bases at V and 14 bases at J, leaving 7 bases unmatched. Looked up from germline, CDR1 is MNHEY and CDR2 is SMNVEV (reference sequence). The CDR3 has 12 residues. CDR3: CASRYRGSALHF. DNA for the CDR3: TGTGCCAGCAGATACAGGGGCTCGGCCCTCCACTTT.

The V and J genes are TRBV7-9 and TRBJ1-2, with 9 bases fitting TRBD1. This CDR3 spans 14 amino acids. Germline CDR1 is SEHNR and CDR2 is FQNEAQ (reference sequence). V lost 4 bases and J lost 4; bases outside the gene matches: 4. CDR3 protein: CASSSGQGAYGYTF. The CDR3 DNA follows: TGTGCCAGCAGCTCGGGACAGGGCGCCTATGGCTACACCTTC.

V and J are TRBV28 and TRBJ2-3, with 9 bases matching TRBD2. The CDR3 loop spans 16 amino acids. J gave up 4 bases and V 3 bases, and 8 bases lay outside the gene matches. Germline loops: CDR1 MDHEN, CDR2 SYDVKM. In DNA, the CDR3 is TGTGCCAGCAGTTTTCCAGCGGGAGGAAACCCAGATACGCAGTATTTT. This codes for CASSFPAGGNPDTQYF. Based on the CDR3 plus reference TRBV28 and TRBJ2-3, the full variable domain is DVKVTQSSRYLVKRTGEKVFLECVQDMDHENMFWYRQDPGLGLRLIYFSYDVKMKEKGDIPEGYSVSREKKERFSLILESASTNQTSMYLCASSFPAGGNPDTQYFGPGTRLTVL.